The 14 T cell receptor beta chains below come from one sample, sequenced in a study of T cell repertoires in cytomegalovirus infection. In TCRdb, the reads were re-called with MiXCR into one record per CDR3 protein. This table holds some 100,000 distinct CDR3 sequences, roughly a quarter found once. Specimen: CD8+ T cells from PBMCs. The receptors stem from a human donor in good health (CMV status not recorded). Some clones in this sample may be carry-over from other donors' samples.

This clonotype was detected only a few times. The CDR3 sequence is CSARAAWLNTEAFF. The CDR3 DNA follows: TGCAGTGCTAGAGCGGCCTGGCTTAACACTGAAGCTTTCTTT. V is TRBV20-1 and J is TRBJ1-1; D remains ambiguous. Trimming stripped 1 base from V and 2 bases from J, with 11 bases between. CDR1 DFQATT and CDR2 SNEGSKA come from the germline V gene (reference sequence). The CDR3 covers 14 residues.

This clonotype was detected many times. The chain links TRBV11-2 to TRBJ2-5, with 9 bases aligning to TRBD2. CDR3 size: 16 residues. Germline CDR1 is SGHAT and CDR2 is FQNNGV. Losses at the gene ends were 1 base for V and 7 bases for J; bases not matched to a gene: 10. The CDR3 region is CASSLGTGREGGTQYF. Written as DNA, the CDR3 is TGTGCCAGCAGCTTAGGGACTGGGCGGGAGGGGGGGACCCAGTACTTC.

The chain links TRBV5-5 to TRBJ2-7, with D perhaps assigned TRBD1 or TRBD2 (5 bases each). Germline CDR1 and CDR2: SGHKS and YYEKEE (reference sequence). This CDR3 is built from 16 residues. Deletions cut 0 bases from V and 3 bases from J, with 16 bases between. The CDR3 here is CASSLDQGESLYEQYF. The CDR3 DNA follows: TGTGCCAGCAGCTTGGACCAGGGAGAATCGCTCTACGAGCAGTACTTC.

The rearrangement uses TRBV27 and TRBJ2-1; D call uncertain. The CDR3 runs 14 residues. Trimming shortened V by 0 bases and J by 4 bases, and 7 bases separated the two germline ends. Germline V gene sequence: CDR1 MNHEY, CDR2 SMNVEV (reference sequence). The CDR3 protein is CASSLSRKYNEQFF. CDR3 bases: TGTGCCAGCAGTTTATCGCGGAAGTACAATGAGCAGTTCTTC.

This clonotype was counted many times. This chain connects TRBV19 to TRBJ2-1; 10 nucleotides agree with TRBD1. V trimming: 9 bases; J trimming: 7 bases; junction bases outside the gene matches: 9. The CDR3 is 14 residues long. Germline-derived CDR1 and CDR2 are LNHDA and SQIVND (reference sequence). CDR3 coding DNA: TGTGCCAGCAAACATGACAGGGGGCGGAATGAGCAGTTCTTC. It translates to CASKHDRGRNEQFF.

This clonotype was recorded at least ten times. The chain employs TRBV6-5 and TRBJ2-1; 16 nucleotides match TRBD2. Looked up from germline, CDR1 is MNHEY and CDR2 is SVGAGI. Germline trimming cut 2 bases from V and 10 bases from J; bases unmatched to any gene: 8. The CDR3 covers 17 residues. The CDR3 protein is CASSYHGTSGGAQEQFF. DNA of the CDR3: TGTGCCAGCAGTTACCACGGGACTAGCGGGGGGGCACAGGAGCAGTTCTTC.

This clonotype was seen ten or more times. This chain joins TRBV5-6 and TRBJ2-3; the match to TRBD1 covers 8 bases. CDR3 length equals 13 residues. Germline assignment: CDR1 SGHDT and CDR2 YYEEEE. Losses at the gene ends were 4 bases for V and 6 bases for J; bases not matched to a gene: 4. The CDR3 reads CASSGGQDDTQYF. Written as DNA, the CDR3 is TGTGCCAGCAGCGGGGGACAGGACGATACGCAGTATTTT.

This chain joins TRBV5-5 and TRBJ1-4; 9 bases align to TRBD1. Trimming removed 5 bases from V and 16 bases from J; junction bases left unmatched: 6. The CDR3 totals 11 residues. Germline CDR1 reads SGHKS; CDR2 reads YYEKEE (reference sequence). This CDR3 is CASSPGTGWFF. The CDR3 DNA is TGTGCCAGCAGTCCCGGGACAGGGTGGTTTTTT.

A few counts support this clonotype. The gene calls are TRBV7-9 and TRBJ2-1; tentatively, D is TRBD2 (7 bases). There are 19 residues in the CDR3. The germline CDR1 and CDR2 sequences are SEHNR and FQNEAQ (reference sequence). The V and J ends lost 3 bases and 0 bases respectively, with 21 bases between them. The CDR3 sequence is CASSFTAGAAQSSYNEQFF. In DNA, the CDR3 is TGTGCCAGCAGCTTTACGGCGGGGGCAGCCCAAAGCTCCTACAATGAGCAGTTCTTC.

The chain has TRBV19 and TRBJ1-5; TRBD1 matches at 7 bases. Germline loops: CDR1 LNHDA, CDR2 SQIVND (reference sequence). The V and J ends lost 9 bases and 3 bases, in that order; junction bases with no gene match: 14. The CDR3 is 16 amino acids. The CDR3 DNA reads TGTGCCAGCCGGAGGAACGGACAGGAGATCAATCAGCCCCAGCATTTT. It translates to CASRRNGQEINQPQHF.

This clonotype was recorded many times. The chain recombines TRBV7-2 with TRBJ1-5, with 9 bases matching TRBD1. Germline V gives CDR1 SGHTA, CDR2 FQGNSA. This CDR3 is 15 amino acids long. J lost 1 base, V lost 5 bases, and 3 bases had no gene match. The CDR3 DNA reads TGTGCCAGCAGCCTAACAGGGGGCAGCAATCAGCCCCAGCATTTT. It specifies CASSLTGGSNQPQHF.

This clonotype was counted only a few times. The chain is built from TRBV6-1 and TRBJ2-1; possible D gene TRBD2, 7 bases. The V and J ends lost 2 bases and 4 bases respectively, with 12 bases between them. The CDR3 spans 15 residues. Germline loops: CDR1 MNHNS, CDR2 SASEGT. The CDR3 loop is CASSERGGVYNEQFF. The CDR3 DNA reads TGTGCCAGCAGTGAAAGGGGGGGAGTTTACAATGAGCAGTTCTTC.

This clonotype occurred a few times. V is TRBV27 and J is TRBJ2-5; D perhaps matches TRBD1 (5 bases). This CDR3 is built from 15 residues. The germline V and J ends were trimmed by 1 base and 4 bases, with 13 bases remaining between them. Germline values: CDR1 MNHEY, CDR2 SMNVEV (reference sequence). The CDR3 loop is CASSLYHQGPETQYF. For the CDR3, the DNA is TGTGCCAGCAGTTTATACCACCAGGGTCCAGAGACCCAGTACTTC.

This clonotype was detected only a few times. The CDR3 here is CSGGTGESIQETQYF. In DNA, the CDR3 is TGCAGCGGCGGGACAGGGGAATCCATACAAGAGACCCAGTACTTC. V is TRBV29-1 and J is TRBJ2-5; 10 bases fit TRBD1. V shed 7 bases, J shed 2 bases, and the junction held 10 bases outside the gene matches. Germline V gives CDR1 SQVTM, CDR2 ANQGSEA. The CDR3 contains 15 residues.